This paragraph covers one TCR beta chain sequence. Its antigen is still unknown. These data come from a study of T cell responses to AZD1222 COVID-19 vaccine. The study, taken as a whole, reports: Targets within unmutated variant regions were reportedly found for nearly half of spike-specific TCRs. The CD4 TCRs associated with vaccination extended across spike and predominated at 160-218 and 743-854.

Generated by immunoSEQ multiplex PCR, the TCRdb table keeps only in-frame clones and is missing some. The sample lists roughly 100,000 clones, over 70% occurring once. This CDR3 has 15 amino acids. CDR1 and CDR2 (germline): LGHNA, YNFKEQ. The V and J ends lost 0 bases and 4 bases respectively, with 12 bases between them. The sample was peripheral blood, taken on day 0 of AZD1222 vaccination. The clonotype was recovered from an adult in good health. V gene TRBV4-2 combines with J gene TRBJ1-1; TRBD1 is a possible D gene (5 bases). The CDR3 region has the DNA TGTGCCAGCAGCCAAGAGGAGGGGAGGATCACTGAAGCTTTCTTT. The encoded protein is CASSQEEGRITEAFF.